The T cell receptor (beta chain) described here comes from a study of OX40 agonist ivuxolimab in advanced cancers. Overall study context: The treatment was a fully human IgG2 OX40 agonist, ivuxolimab. General study findings and limits: The study found that CD8+ T cells averaged more expanded clones than CD4+.

CDR1 and CDR2 (germline): MNHEY, SVGAGI. V gave up 0 bases and J gave up 0 bases, with 6 bases separating them. The CDR3 covers 14 residues. Sequenced by immunoSEQ multiplex PCR; TCRdb stores in-frame clones only, minus some. The table shows about 50,000 clones, with about 84% occurring only once. Remarks on this clone: Its specificity is not known.

V gene TRBV6-5 combines with J gene TRBJ2-7, with D possibly matching TRBD2 (5 bases). The source was CD4+ or CD8+ T cells sorted from blood, collected in a trial of the OX40 agonist ivuxolimab. This TCR was sampled from an adult with an advanced solid tumor such as melanoma, head and neck, liver or kidney cancer. DNA of the CDR3: TGTGCCAGCAGTTACTCAGGGAGCTCCTACGAGCAGTACTTC. This encodes CASSYSGSSYEQYF.